The 30 T cell receptor beta chains below were found in one sample sequenced in a study of cytomegalovirus exposure and HLA in healthy donors. The study ran its PCR with 60 Vbeta and 13 Jbeta primers. Generated by immunoSEQ multiplex PCR, the TCRdb table keeps only in-frame clones and is missing some. In the table there are 140,000 to 150,000 clones, around 82% of which are singletons. Sequencing used PBMCs. The source is a woman aged 18-29 years in good health and CMV-seropositive.

The chain joins TRBV15 to TRBJ1-6; weak D call: TRBD1 (5 bases). Trimming took off 3 bases at V and 0 bases at J, with 21 bases between the two ends. Germline CDR1 and CDR2: LNHNV and YYDKDF (reference sequence). The CDR3 runs to 20 residues. CDR3 sequence: CATSSARRGRLSSYNSPLHF. CDR3 sequence (DNA): TGTGCCACCAGCAGTGCTCGGCGGGGGAGACTGAGCTCCTATAATTCACCCCTCCACTTT.

The chain employs TRBV9 and TRBJ1-2; D gene unclear. Trimming took 3 bases from V and 2 from J, leaving 11 bases between them. Germline-derived CDR1 and CDR2 are SGDLS and YYNGEE. The CDR3 has 14 residues. The CDR3: CASSAEHPNYGYTF. The CDR3 DNA reads TGTGCCAGCAGCGCCGAACATCCAAACTATGGCTACACCTTC.

This clone was found a few times. The rearrangement uses TRBV7-2 and TRBJ1-3; 8 bases agree with TRBD1. CDR1 is SGHTA, CDR2 FQGNSA, per germline. CDR3 length equals 17 residues. The V segment lost 0 bases and the J segment 9 bases; nucleotides outside the gene matches: 13. The CDR3 loop is CASSLAVAGGIGGTIYF. The DNA for the CDR3 is TGTGCCAGCAGCTTAGCGGTGGCAGGGGGCATAGGGGGCACCATATATTTT.

This chain connects TRBV27 to TRBJ1-2; maybe TRBD1 (5 bases). Per the germline V gene, CDR1 is MNHEY and CDR2 is SMNVEV (reference sequence). The CDR3 is made up of 14 amino acids. V dropped 8 bases and J dropped 6 bases, with 19 bases sitting between them. CDR3 amino acids: CASPKGMRGDGYTF. As DNA, the CDR3 is TGTGCCAGCCCCAAGGGGATGCGGGGAGATGGCTACACCTTC.

The chain combines TRBV5-1 with TRBJ1-1; possible D gene TRBD1, 5 bases. This CDR3 is built from 16 residues. V was clipped by 6 bases and J by 4 bases, with 22 bases between them. CDR1 is SGHRS and CDR2 is YFSETQ in the germline V gene. CDR3 DNA: TGCGCCAGCAAACGCGCGGGGGGAGCCGGCGGCACTGAAGCTTTCTTT. This encodes CASKRAGGAGGTEAFF.

The CDR3 nucleotides are TGTGCCAGCAGCTTTAGCGGGGGGGCTATAGAAGCCAAAAACATTCAGTACTTC. Translating it yields CASSFSGGAIEAKNIQYF. The J gene is TRBJ2-4, the V gene TRBV5-6, with 11 bases fitting TRBD2. The germline gives CDR1 SGHDT, CDR2 YYEEEE. The CDR3 consists of 18 residues. Germline trimming cut 2 bases from V and 0 bases from J; bases unmatched to any gene: 7.

The CDR3 nucleotides are TGTGCCAGCAGTTACTCGGGCGGGGTCACTGAAGCTTTCTTT. This codes for CASSYSGGVTEAFF. This sequence joins TRBV6-5 and TRBJ1-1; D is ambiguous. The germline V and J ends were trimmed by 0 bases and 4 bases, with 9 bases remaining between them. The length of the CDR3 is 14 residues. Germline V gene lookup returns CDR1 MNHEY and CDR2 SVGAGI.

The chain recombines TRBV28 with TRBJ2-3, with 8 bases aligning to TRBD2. The CDR3 consists of 15 residues. Germline values: CDR1 MDHEN, CDR2 SYDVKM. The ends lost 5 bases at V and 0 bases at J; junction bases unmatched: 4. The chain's CDR3 is CASSPAGASTDTQYF. For the CDR3, the DNA is TGTGCCAGCAGTCCAGCGGGGGCTAGCACAGATACGCAGTATTTT.

This clone came up once. V is TRBV5-4 and J is TRBJ2-5, with 11 bases lining up with TRBD2. The CDR3 contains 14 residues. J was trimmed by 11 bases and V by 0 bases; bases with no gene match: 6. From germline, CDR1 is SGHNT and CDR2 YYREEE (reference sequence). The CDR3 DNA follows: TGTGCCAGCAGCTTGGCGTCGACTAGCGGGGAGCAGTACTTC. Amino acids: CASSLASTSGEQYF.

DNA of the CDR3: TGTGCCAGCAGTTACAGTCGCGGGGAGACCCAGTACTTC. Translated, it gives CASSYSRGETQYF. This chain links TRBV6-6 with TRBJ2-5; maybe TRBD2 (5 bases). The CDR3 extends over 13 amino acids. Germline CDR1 MNHNY, CDR2 SVGAGI (reference sequence). Trimming took 2 bases from V and 5 from J, leaving 9 bases between them.

The chain has TRBV28 and TRBJ1-6, with 7 positions matching TRBD1. The length of the CDR3 is 14 residues. Germline assignment: CDR1 MDHEN and CDR2 SYDVKM. J was trimmed by 7 bases and V by 8 bases; bases with no gene match: 8. As DNA, the CDR3 is TGTGCCAGCGCTTCTGGACAGGAAAATTCACCCCTCCACTTT. It is translated as CASASGQENSPLHF.

CDR3 residues: CASSLGQFNSPLHF. In DNA form, the CDR3 reads TGTGCCAGCAGCCTCGGACAGTTTAATTCACCCCTCCACTTT. The chain carries TRBV7-2 and TRBJ1-6, with D tentatively TRBD1 (6 bases). V lost 5 bases, J lost 6 bases, and 11 bases lay in between. The V gene's germline CDR1 is SGHTA and CDR2 FQGNSA. This CDR3 is built from 14 residues.

This chain connects TRBV2 to TRBJ1-1; D gene unclear. Germline assignment: CDR1 SNHLY and CDR2 FYNNEI. CDR3 length: 12 residues. Deletions cut 8 bases from V and 3 bases from J, with 10 bases between. CDR3: CASALGDTEAFF. The DNA for the CDR3 is TGTGCCAGCGCTCTCGGAGACACTGAAGCTTTCTTT.

This clone was counted only a few times. The V call is TRBV10-1, the J call TRBJ1-1; tentatively, D is TRBD1 (5 bases). CDR3 size: 13 residues. The germline V and J ends were trimmed by 4 bases and 0 bases, with 6 bases remaining between them. Germline loops: CDR1 WNHNN, CDR2 SYGVQD (reference sequence). In nucleotides, the CDR3 is TGCGCCAGCAGTGCCAGGGTGAACACTGAAGCTTTCTTT. Its translation: CASSARVNTEAFF.

This clone was observed a few times. This chain links TRBV28 with TRBJ2-7, with TRBD1 matching 8 bases. Trimming took 6 bases from V and 3 from J; bases not matched to a gene: 10. The CDR3 totals 15 residues. Germline V gives CDR1 MDHEN, CDR2 SYDVKM. The DNA of the CDR3 is TGTGCCAGCAGCCACCCTACAGGGGGTATCTACGAGCAGTACTTC. Translating it yields CASSHPTGGIYEQYF.

V and J are TRBV6-5 and TRBJ1-5, with D hard to call. CDR1 and CDR2 (germline): MNHEY, SVGAGI. The length of the CDR3 is 13 residues. Trimming removed 5 bases at V and 4 bases at J, with 9 bases between. CDR3 in amino acids: CASSELGNQPQHF. CDR3 nucleotides: TGTGCCAGCAGTGAACTCGGGAATCAGCCCCAGCATTTT.

The rearrangement links TRBV19 to TRBJ2-5; D is unclear. The germline V gene encodes CDR1 LNHDA and CDR2 SQIVND (reference sequence). The CDR3 is 11 amino acids. The V and J ends lost 8 bases and 7 bases respectively, with 11 bases between them. The CDR3 reads CASDQAGTQYF. Written as DNA, the CDR3 is TGTGCCAGTGATCAGGCCGGGACCCAGTACTTC.

The V gene is TRBV14, the J gene TRBJ2-5; no definite D call. This CDR3 is built from 11 residues. With 4 bases removed from V and 8 bases from J, the gap between germline ends came to 8 bases. Per germline, CDR1 SGHDN and CDR2 FVKESK. CDR3 nucleotides: TGTGCCAGCAGCCGCTCGCGTACCCAGTACTTC. It yields the protein CASSRSRTQYF.

The chain recombines TRBV4-2 with TRBJ2-2, with D possibly TRBD2 on 6 matching bases. The CDR3 has 18 residues. Trimming cost V 0 bases and J 2 bases, with 16 bases left between them. Per germline, CDR1 LGHNA and CDR2 YNFKEQ. The DNA of the CDR3 is TGTGCCAGCAGCCAAGATGAGTCGTTAGCGGTAAACACCGGGGAGCTGTTTTTT. The encoded protein is CASSQDESLAVNTGELFF.

This chain links TRBV27 with TRBJ2-6; D ambiguous. Per germline, CDR1 MNHEY and CDR2 SMNVEV (reference sequence). The CDR3 contains 15 residues. Trimming left V 4 bases short and J 0 bases short, with 7 bases between. As DNA, the CDR3 is TGTGCCAGCAGTTCGAGCCTCTCTGGGGCCAACGTCCTGACTTTC. This translates into CASSSSLSGANVLTF.

V and J are TRBV10-3 and TRBJ1-5; a possible D gene is TRBD1 (5 bases). Germline V gives CDR1 ENHRY, CDR2 SYGVKD. The CDR3 loop spans 13 amino acids. The ends were cut back, 5 bases at V and 6 bases at J, with 11 bases in the middle. The CDR3 DNA is TGTGCCATCAGTCCGGACACGGTTCAGCCCCAGCATTTT. This codes for CAISPDTVQPQHF.

This chain uses TRBV25-1 with TRBJ2-1; 11 bases align to TRBD2. The CDR3 covers 15 residues. Germline V gene lookup returns CDR1 MGHDK and CDR2 SYGVNS. V was pared by 4 bases and J by 4 bases, with 3 bases of the junction left unmatched. The CDR3 nucleotides read TGTGCCAGCAGTGTAGGGACTAGCGGTTACAATGAGCAGTTCTTC. Amino acids: CASSVGTSGYNEQFF.

The rearrangement joins TRBV7-2 to TRBJ1-2, with D perhaps TRBD1 (6 bases). Looked up from germline, CDR1 is SGHTA and CDR2 is FQGNSA. The CDR3 has 15 residues. Trimming shortened V by 5 bases and J by 5 bases, and 18 bases separated the two germline ends. This CDR3 reads CASSTRQDGVYGYTF. CDR3 in DNA: TGTGCCAGCAGCACCAGACAGGACGGGGTGTATGGCTACACCTTC.

This clone came up a few times. In the same sample, other DNA sequences code for this CDR3. The rearrangement joins TRBV5-1 to TRBJ1-6; 9 nucleotides match TRBD1. V trimming: 0 bases; J trimming: 7 bases; junction bases outside the gene matches: 5. The length of the CDR3 is 16 residues. Looked up from germline, CDR1 is SGHRS and CDR2 is YFSETQ. CDR3 sequence reads: CASSLGTGQGNSPLHF. The CDR3, as DNA: TGCGCCAGCAGCTTGGGCACGGGACAGGGAAATTCACCCCTCCACTTT.

V and J are TRBV2 and TRBJ2-3; D is perhaps TRBD2 (6 bases). Trimming removed 0 bases at V and 1 base at J, with 8 bases between. Germline loops: CDR1 SNHLY, CDR2 FYNNEI. The CDR3 has 15 amino acids. The CDR3 sequence: CASSEASGRTDTQYF. For the CDR3, the DNA is TGTGCCAGCAGTGAAGCCAGCGGGCGCACAGATACGCAGTATTTT. Variable domain in full (rest from reference TRBV2 and TRBJ2-3): EPEVTQTPSHQVTQMGQEVILRCVPISNHLYFYWYRQILGQKVEFLVSFYNNEISEKSEIFDDQFSVERPDGSNFTLKIRSTKLEDSAMYFCASSEASGRTDTQYFGPGTRLTVL.

This clone was picked up one time. This chain links TRBV30 with TRBJ1-1, with 8 bases matching TRBD1. Germline V CDR1 and CDR2: GTSNPN, SVGIG (reference sequence). This CDR3 comprises 14 residues. With 3 bases clipped from V and 0 bases from J, the junction kept 3 bases outside the gene matches. Here the CDR3 reads CAWSRDRLNTEAFF. The CDR3 DNA reads as TGTGCCTGGAGCCGGGACAGGCTGAACACTGAAGCTTTCTTT.

This clone was picked up a small number of times. This chain connects TRBV27 to TRBJ2-7; possible D gene TRBD2, 6 bases. Trimming took off 5 bases at V and 2 bases at J, with 16 bases between the two ends. Germline CDR1 MNHEY, CDR2 SMNVEV (reference sequence). The CDR3 sequence is 15 residues long. The chain's CDR3 is CASSPPGRGAYEQYF. CDR3 coding DNA: TGTGCCAGCAGTCCGCCGGGGCGCGGGGCCTACGAGCAGTACTTC.

CDR3 sequence: CASSLKRNTEAFF. CDR3 nucleotide sequence: TGTGCCAGCAGCCTAAAGAGGAACACTGAAGCTTTCTTT. The chain links TRBV25-1 to TRBJ1-1; no firm D call. This CDR3 spans 13 amino acids. V was shortened by 6 bases and J by 1 base, with 9 bases between the two germline ends. Per the germline V gene, CDR1 is MGHDK and CDR2 is SYGVNS. The full variable domain, completed using reference TRBV25-1 and TRBJ1-1, is EADIYQTPRYLVIGTGKKITLECSQTMGHDKMYWYQQDPGMELHLIHYSYGVNSTEKGDLSSESTVSRIRTEHFPLTLESARPSHTSQYLCASSLKRNTEAFFGQGTRLTVV.

This sequence joins TRBV5-1 and TRBJ2-7, with a possible D match to TRBD2 (7 bases). CDR1 and CDR2 (germline): SGHRS, YFSETQ. The CDR3 extends over 15 amino acids. V lost 5 bases to trimming and J lost 5 bases, with 20 bases between them. The CDR3 here is CASRQVGEGGNEQYF. CDR3 nucleotide sequence: TGCGCCAGCAGACAGGTCGGGGAGGGGGGAAACGAGCAGTACTTC.

The V call is TRBV4-3, the J call TRBJ1-2, with D possibly matching TRBD1 (5 bases). The ends were cut back, 4 bases at V and 7 bases at J, with 13 bases in the middle. This CDR3 comprises 13 residues. Germline V gene lookup returns CDR1 LGHNA and CDR2 YSLEER. CDR3 coding DNA: TGCGCCAGCAGCCTCCAGGGTCTCTCTGGCTACACCTTC. This encodes CASSLQGLSGYTF.